The rows below give T cell receptor beta chains drawn from one sample of a study of T-cell reconstitution after alpha-beta-depleted transplantation in children. TCRdb passed the PCR reads through MiXCR, listing each CDR3 protein once. The data hold a few hundred thousand distinct CDR3 sequences, with 20% to 30% observed a single time. Sequencing used PBMCs, mostly from graft donor cells, obtained 180 days after TCRalphabeta/CD19-depleted stem cell transplant. These receptors all come from a male patient younger than 18 who had a stem cell transplant for acute lymphoblastic leukemia, so the T cells may come from the graft donor. CDR3s include the opening cysteine and the closing phenylalanine or tryptophan. Fields, in order: V gene, CDR3 length, J gene, D gene, clone size, CDR3 DNA, CDR3 protein. The D gene is left open where the match is weak. A row's size may be missing; if present it is once, few, many or a size class.

>TRBV20-1|13|TRBJ2-5|.|few
TGCAGTGCTCAGAGGCAGAACCAAGAGACCCAGTACTTC
CSAQRQNQETQYF
>TRBV12-3/TRBV12-4|18|TRBJ2-7|TRBD2|few
TGTGCCAGCAGTTTCGCCGGGACTAGCGGGAGGGCCTCCCACGAGCAGTACTTC
CASSFAGTSGRASHEQYF
>TRBV5-1|12|TRBJ2-2|.|many
TGCGCCAGCAGCAGGAACACCGGGGAGCTGTTTTTT
CASSRNTGELFF
>TRBV20-1|15|TRBJ2-5|TRBD2|many
TGCAGTGCTAGACCCGGGGGGGGGAGAGGCGAGACCCAGTACTTC
CSARPGGGRGETQYF
>TRBV5-1|15|TRBJ2-1|TRBD2|.
TGCGCCAGCAGCTCAAAACTAGCGGGAATCAATGAGCAGTTCTTC
CASSSKLAGINEQFF
>TRBV12-3/TRBV12-4|15|TRBJ2-7|.|.
TGTGCCAGCAGCCGAAGAGGGGGGTCCTTCTACGAGCAGTACTTC
CASSRRGGSFYEQYF
>TRBV20-1|14|TRBJ2-6|.|few
TGCAGTGCTCAACACAGGGCTGGGGCCAACGTCCTGACTTTC
CSAQHRAGANVLTF
>TRBV2|12|TRBJ2-3|TRBD2|few
TGTGCCAGCAGTAATGGACTAGCGAGGCAGTATTTT
CASSNGLARQYF
>TRBV6-5|13|TRBJ1-1|.|once
TGTGCCAGCAGTTACGAGAGGAGGACTGAAGCTTTCTTT
CASSYERRTEAFF
>TRBV6-5|11|TRBJ2-1|.|few
TGTGCCAGCAGTTACGGGCAGGGAAAGTTCTTC
CASSYGQGKFF
>TRBV7-9|14|TRBJ2-5|.|.
TGTGCCAGCAGCGCCCCGGGAGTTCGAGAGACCCAGTACTTC
CASSAPGVRETQYF
>TRBV20-1|13|TRBJ2-7|.|few
TGCAGTGCTAGGGGCAGCTTTTACGGCGAGCAGTACTTC
CSARGSFYGEQYF
>TRBV10-2|13|TRBJ2-2|TRBD1|.
TGCGCCAGCAGGGACAGGGGTACCGGGGAGCTGTTTTTT
CASRDRGTGELFF
>TRBV2|12|TRBJ1-2|.|.
TGTGCCAGCAGAAAAGGGATCTATGGCTACACCTTC
CASRKGIYGYTF
>TRBV27|15|TRBJ2-1|TRBD2|.
TGTGCCAGCAGTTCTAGCGGGAGACCCTACAATGAGCAGTTCTTC
CASSSSGRPYNEQFF
>TRBV20-1|16|TRBJ1-1|TRBD1|.
TGCAGTGCTAGAGCGGGCAGGGGGGGGAGAAACACTGAAGCTTTCTTT
CSARAGRGGRNTEAFF
>TRBV10-3|12|TRBJ2-5|.|.
TGTGCCATCAGTGATGGGGAGGAGACCCAGTACTTC
CAISDGEETQYF
>TRBV6-2/TRBV6-3|15|TRBJ2-3|TRBD2|.
TGTGCCGCCACTCTCGAGGGACTAGCGACAGATACGCAGTATTTT
CAATLEGLATDTQYF
>TRBV7-2|14|TRBJ2-5|.|.
TGTGCCAGCAGCTTACTAGGGGGAGTGGAGACCCAGTACTTC
CASSLLGGVETQYF
>TRBV5-1|14|TRBJ2-7|.|many
TGCGCCAGCAGCTTGGCTGGACAGATCTACGAGCAGTACTTC
CASSLAGQIYEQYF
>TRBV15|13|TRBJ2-1|.|.
TGTGCCACCAGCCGGTTAGGAGGGGGGAGGCGGTTCTTC
CATSRLGGGRRFF
>TRBV5-1|14|TRBJ1-5|.|.
TGCGCCAGCAGCCCAGGGTTGCCGGGGGGGCCCCAGCATTTT
CASSPGLPGGPQHF
>TRBV7-9|16|TRBJ2-4|.|few
TGTGCCAGCAGCAAGGACAGTCTTGTAGCCAAAAACATTCAGTACTTC
CASSKDSLVAKNIQYF
>TRBV4-1|17|TRBJ2-6|.|.
TGCGCCAGCAGCGTAGGGCAGGCCCGCTCTGGGGCCAACGTCCTGACTTTC
CASSVGQARSGANVLTF
>TRBV18|15|TRBJ1-1|TRBD1|many
TGTGCCAGCTCACCTCCCGAACAGGGGGCCGTTGAAGCTTTCTTT
CASSPPEQGAVEAFF
>TRBV24-1|17|TRBJ1-3|.|.
TGTGCCACCAGTGACCTTTTATGGAGGGAAAGAAGAAACACCATATATTTT
CATSDLLWRERRNTIYF
>TRBV21-1|16|TRBJ2-3|.|.
TGTGCCATCGAAAGGTCGGACAGGTTCTACACAGATACGCAGTATTTT
CAIERSDRFYTDTQYF
>TRBV4-1|17|TRBJ2-3|.|few
TGCGCCAGCAGCCAAGGTCGCACGGTAAGGCGCACAGATACGCAGTATTTT
CASSQGRTVRRTDTQYF
>TRBV20-1|15|TRBJ2-7|TRBD1|.
TGCAGGCCCAGTCACCGACAGGGGTTATCCTACGAGCAGTACTTC
CRPSHRQGLSYEQYF
>TRBV12-3/TRBV12-4|18|TRBJ2-5|.|.
TGTGCCATCGGACCAGGAGCGTGGGGTCCGGAAGCGGTGGAGACCCAGTACTTC
CAIGPGAWGPEAVETQYF
>TRBV5-1|14|TRBJ2-7|TRBD1|few
TGCGCCAGCAGCATGGGACAGGGGGCGCGGGAGCAGTACTTC
CASSMGQGAREQYF
>TRBV3-1|14|TRBJ2-1|.|.
TGTGCCAGCAGCCAAGTTACAGACTACAATGAGCAGTTCTTC
CASSQVTDYNEQFF
>TRBV4-1|17|TRBJ2-6|.|.
TGCGCCAGCAGCCACAAGAAAAAGACCTCTGGGGCCAACGTCCTGACTTTC
CASSHKKKTSGANVLTF
>TRBV19|15|TRBJ2-7|TRBD2|few
TGTGCCAGTAGTTTACTAGCGGGATTCCCGGACGAGCAGTACTTC
CASSLLAGFPDEQYF
>TRBV5-5|13|TRBJ1-2|.|few
TGTGCCAGCAGCGTATCTATGGAGGGCACTGGGGCCTTC
CASSVSMEGTGAF
>TRBV27|17|TRBJ2-1|TRBD2|.
TGTGCCAGCAGTTTATTCCCGCTAGCGGGAGTGGTCGATGAGCAGTTCTTC
CASSLFPLAGVVDEQFF
>TRBV18|13|TRBJ2-5|.|.
TGTGCCAGCTCACCACCGTTGCAAGAGACCCAGTACTTC
CASSPPLQETQYF
>TRBV4-1|14|TRBJ2-7|TRBD2|.
TGCGCCAGCAGCCAGGCGGGGGAAGGCTACGAGCAGTACTTC
CASSQAGEGYEQYF
>TRBV3-1|16|TRBJ2-7|.|.
TGTGCCAGCAGTCTGACGGGCGCGGGAAACCCCTACGAGCAGTACTTC
CASSLTGAGNPYEQYF
>TRBV10-1|15|TRBJ2-2|.|.
TGCGCCAGCACCGAGGGCGGCCTCGGGGGCGGGGAGCTGTTTTTT
CASTEGGLGGGELFF
>TRBV15|12|TRBJ2-7|.|.
TGTGCCACCAGCAGAGGTCGGAACGAGCAGTACTTC
CATSRGRNEQYF
>TRBV18|15|TRBJ2-1|.|.
TGTGCCAGCTCACCACTCTCCCCCTCCTACAATGAGCAGTTCTTC
CASSPLSPSYNEQFF
>TRBV4-1|13|TRBJ2-7|.|few
TGCGCCAGCAGCCAAGCGTCGGGGTCCGAGCAGTACTTC
CASSQASGSEQYF
>TRBV29-1|14|TRBJ1-1|.|few
TGCAGCGTTGAAGGTCCACAGCCGAACACTGAAGCTTTCTTT
CSVEGPQPNTEAFF
>TRBV20-1|13|TRBJ2-7|.|.
TGCAGTGCTAGAGACAGGGTCGTCTACGAGCAGTACTTC
CSARDRVVYEQYF
>TRBV28|14|TRBJ1-2|TRBD1|.
TGTGCCAGCAGTTTCCCCGACAGGGCGTTAGGCTACACCTTC
CASSFPDRALGYTF
>TRBV11-3|15|TRBJ2-3|TRBD1|.
TGTGCCAGCAGCTTACAACAGGGGTTGGCAGATACGCAGTATTTT
CASSLQQGLADTQYF
>TRBV12-5|12|TRBJ2-5|.|few
TGTGCTAGTGGTTTGGTAACAGAGACCCAGTACTTC
CASGLVTETQYF
>TRBV20-1|13|TRBJ2-7|.|.
TGCAGTGTCAAGGGTCGGACTCACTACGAGCAGTACTTC
CSVKGRTHYEQYF
>TRBV27|19|TRBJ2-2|TRBD1|.
TGTGCCAGCAGTTCCCGGGACAGGGGGGGATTGGGGTACACCGGGGAGCTGTTTTTT
CASSSRDRGGLGYTGELFF
>TRBV6-1|14|TRBJ2-3|.|.
TGTGCCCTCCAGGAGAGGGAGAGCACAGATACGCAGTATTTT
CALQERESTDTQYF